This T cell receptor beta chain was documented in a study of post-analysis software for immune sequencing data. Remarks on this clonotype: Its antigen is as yet unknown.

Presence of unique molecular identifiers characterized the TCR beta cDNA libraries. cDNA molecules numbering some 500,000 came from roughly 1 to 10 million T cells. MiXCR, run by TCRdb on the PCR reads, gives a single entry per CDR3 protein. Among 600,000 to 750,000 distinct CDR3 sequences listed, 59% were seen once. Trimming pared 3 bases from V and 3 bases from J, leaving 11 bases between. The germline V gene encodes CDR1 DFQATT and CDR2 SNEGSKA (reference sequence). This CDR3 has 13 residues. Study-wide findings and caveats: In patients, TRBV5-6, TRBV5-1 and TRBV20-1 belonged to five TRBV segments found more frequently than in controls. Under the F measure, samples that were prepared in one batch clustered strongly together. Among multiple sclerosis patients, normalized Chao1 diversity was significantly below that of controls.

The receptor comes from a girl aged 2 to 9 with multiple sclerosis. The V call is TRBV20-1, the J call TRBJ2-5; D might be TRBD2 (5 bases). The sample was blood. The CDR3 sequence: CSARTAGEETQYF. The DNA for the CDR3 is TGCAGTGCTAGGACCGCCGGGGAAGAGACCCAGTACTTC.